This T cell receptor (beta chain) was recorded in a study of PD-1 blockade in classical Hodgkin lymphoma. Study information: The study gave patients nivolumab 3 mg/kg intravenously every 2 weeks. Study outcomes and limitations: As was reported, newly diagnosed patients showed lower baseline TCR diversity than healthy donors did. At C4D1, TCR diversity had climbed significantly for CD4+ cells, though not for CD8+ cells. Newly diagnosed patients had diversity similar to the baseline diversity of complete responders.

Only a few counts were recorded for this clone. Its target is not known. Trimming took off 2 bases at V and 6 bases at J, with 13 bases between the two ends. The CDR3 extends over 14 amino acids. The germline V gene has CDR1 PRHDT and CDR2 FYEKMQ (reference sequence). Profiled with immunoSEQ multiplex PCR; TCRdb holds only in-frame clones, not every one. The data contain approximately 27,000 clones, approximately 70% of them seen just once; the ten biggest clones take up around 28%. Relapses following autologous stem cell transplantation were seen in all patients, with brentuximab vedotin exposure varying.

This chain links TRBV13 with TRBJ1-1, with D unresolved. The sequence was obtained from a human donor with classical Hodgkin lymphoma. Specimen: peripheral blood mononuclear cells (PBMCs), collected before the second cycle of nivolumab. In nucleotides, the CDR3 is TGTGCCAGCAGCTTACTATCCTTCGGCGCTGAAGCTTTCTTT. Protein sequence: CASSLLSFGAEAFF. The full variable domain, completed using reference TRBV13 and TRBJ1-1, is AAGVIQSPRHLIKEKRETATLKCYPIPRHDTVYWYQQGPGQDPQFLISFYEKMQSDKGSIPDRFSAQQFSDYHSELNMSSLELGDSALYFCASSLLSFGAEAFFGQGTRLTVV.